Shown below are 21 T cell receptor beta chains from a single sample sequenced in a study of blood T cell repertoires in COVID-19 (dated by TCRdb to about 2020). Libraries were constructed by the immunoSEQ multiplex PCR assay. Entries here come from immuneACCESS through TCRdb and include only in-frame sequences with V and J called. Some clones fail to appear in such tables; in the studies checked, an unresolved V gene covers under half of the shortfall, and the cause of the remainder is unknown. This sample gives about 210,000 clones in total; 83% of them show up just once. In total, the top ten clones hold around 2.5% of the sample. Sequenced input: peripheral blood. The source is a woman aged 40 to 50 with active or convalescent COVID-19.

This clone was found many times. Other nucleotide sequences in the sample specify the same CDR3. The V gene is TRBV9, the J gene TRBJ1-4; 7 positions match TRBD1. The germline V gene has CDR1 SGDLS and CDR2 YYNGEE. Unmatched junction bases numbered 0, after V lost 0 bases and J lost 4 bases. The CDR3 is made up of 14 amino acids. CDR3 region: CASSVGQGNEKLFF. The CDR3 DNA follows: TGTGCCAGCAGCGTAGGACAGGGTAATGAAAAACTGTTTTTT.

The chain recombines TRBV15 with TRBJ1-2; D is perhaps TRBD1 (6 bases). Trimming removed 3 bases at V and 5 bases at J, with 19 bases between. CDR3 size: 16 residues. Germline V gene sequence: CDR1 LNHNV, CDR2 YYDKDF (reference sequence). The DNA of the CDR3 is TGTGCCACCAGCAGGGTCCTACCACAGGGTCGGTATGGCTACACCTTC. Protein product: CATSRVLPQGRYGYTF.

J is TRBJ2-3 and V is TRBV30; 7 nucleotides agree with TRBD2. Germline V gene data show CDR1 as GTSNPN and CDR2 as SVGIG (reference sequence). This CDR3 has 13 residues. V lost 5 bases, J lost 1 base, and 3 bases stayed unmatched. CDR3 coding DNA: TGTGCCTGGGCTGGGGGGGGCACAGATACGCAGTATTTT. Protein: CAWAGGGTDTQYF. Complete variable domain (other parts from reference TRBV30 and TRBJ2-3): SQTIHQWPATLVQPVGSPLSLECTVEGTSNPNLYWYRQAAGRGLQLLFYSVGIGQISSEVPQNLSASRPQDRQFILSSKKLLLSDSGFYLCAWAGGGTDTQYFGPGTRLTVL.

In this sample, this clone turned up once. The genes are TRBV5-5 and TRBJ2-7, with no clear D. The CDR3 is made up of 11 amino acids. Per germline, CDR1 SGHKS and CDR2 YYEKEE (reference sequence). V was shortened by 2 bases and J by 3 bases, with 3 bases between the two germline ends. CDR3 in amino acids: CASSFNYEQYF. CDR3 coding DNA: TGTGCCAGCAGCTTCAACTACGAGCAGTACTTC.

DNA of the CDR3: TGTGCCAGCAGCTGGGAGGGAAAACTGTTTTTT. Amino acid sequence: CASSWEGKLFF. The rearrangement uses TRBV11-1 and TRBJ1-4; no firm D call. The CDR3 length is 11 residues. Between the trimmed V and J ends, which lost 4 bases and 10 bases, there was a span of 7 bases. The germline V gene has CDR1 SGHAT and CDR2 FQDESV (reference sequence).

V is TRBV6-5 and J is TRBJ1-2; 7 bases match TRBD1. CDR1 and CDR2 from the germline V gene are MNHEY and SVGAGI. V was pared by 6 bases and J by 4 bases, with 8 bases of the junction left unmatched. This CDR3 region has 14 residues. CDR3 sequence: CASSLGTVLYGYTF. CDR3 in DNA: TGTGCCAGCAGCCTCGGGACAGTCCTCTATGGCTACACCTTC.

The chain uses TRBV25-1 and TRBJ1-4; D may be TRBD1 (6 bases). The CDR3 is 14 amino acids. CDR1 is MGHDK and CDR2 is SYGVNS in the germline V gene. Trimming removed 2 bases from V and 8 bases from J, with 12 bases in between. The CDR3 loop is CASSEPGEWEKLFF. The CDR3 nucleotides are TGTGCCAGCAGTGAACCAGGGGAATGGGAAAAACTGTTTTTT.

The V and J genes are TRBV28 and TRBJ2-3; TRBD1 matches 9 bases. There are 16 residues in the CDR3. The ends lost 3 bases at V and 7 bases at J; junction bases unmatched: 11. Germline V gene lookup returns CDR1 MDHEN and CDR2 SYDVKM. CDR3: CASSFDPGTGSNTQYF. The DNA of the CDR3 is TGTGCCAGCAGTTTTGACCCCGGGACAGGGTCTAATACGCAGTATTTT.

J is TRBJ1-6 and V is TRBV10-3; 7 bases fit TRBD1. CDR1 is ENHRY and CDR2 is SYGVKD in the germline V gene. This CDR3 has 18 amino acids. J lost 0 bases, V lost 11 bases, and 16 bases had no gene match. The CDR3 spells CAVQSGRGASSYNSPLHF. The CDR3 region has the DNA TGTGCCGTTCAGTCTGGCAGGGGGGCGAGCTCCTATAATTCACCCCTCCACTTT.

The chain joins TRBV19 to TRBJ2-4, with D perhaps matching TRBD2 (5 bases). The CDR3 length is 19 residues. Trimming stripped 3 bases from V and 3 bases from J, with 24 bases between. Per germline, CDR1 LNHDA and CDR2 SQIVND (reference sequence). CDR3 nucleotide sequence: TGTGCCAGTAGTATTGCTCGAGGAGGCGGGCCCACATTCAAAAACATTCAGTACTTC. The encoded protein is CASSIARGGGPTFKNIQYF.

The J gene is TRBJ2-3, the V gene TRBV9, with TRBD2 identical over 8 bases. The CDR3 totals 16 residues. V dropped 0 bases and J dropped 6; count of bases not matched to a gene: 9. Germline loops: CDR1 SGDLS, CDR2 YYNGEE. The CDR3: CASSVGVSGAGDTQYF. The DNA of the CDR3 is TGTGCCAGCAGCGTAGGGGTTAGCGGGGCTGGGGATACGCAGTATTTT.

The genes are TRBV30 and TRBJ2-3; D is possibly TRBD1 (5 bases). Germline loops: CDR1 GTSNPN, CDR2 SVGIG (reference sequence). This CDR3 is 17 amino acids long. With 0 bases removed from V and 2 bases from J, the gap between germline ends came to 18 bases. CDR3 in amino acids: CAWSVKAGLGPTDTQYF. The CDR3 nucleotides read TGTGCCTGGAGTGTTAAGGCCGGGCTGGGGCCCACAGATACGCAGTATTTT.

This rearrangement joins TRBV5-4 to TRBJ2-1, with TRBD2 matching 11 bases. From germline, CDR1 is SGHNT and CDR2 YYREEE (reference sequence). Trimming cost V 4 bases and J 6 bases; bases outside gene matches: 15. This CDR3 is 18 amino acids long. The CDR3: CASSPEGPSGRNGNEQFF. CDR3 bases: TGTGCCAGCAGCCCGGAGGGCCCTAGCGGGAGGAATGGCAATGAGCAGTTCTTC.

The chain recombines TRBV5-4 with TRBJ1-2; TRBD1 is a possible D gene (6 bases). Germline CDR1 is SGHNT and CDR2 is YYREEE (reference sequence). The CDR3 is made up of 14 amino acids. Trimming removed 0 bases at V and 5 bases at J, with 11 bases between. The CDR3 spells CASSLEVQGYGYTF. The CDR3 DNA reads as TGTGCCAGCAGCTTGGAGGTCCAGGGGTATGGCTACACCTTC.

This sequence joins TRBV11-2 and TRBJ1-1; D is perhaps TRBD1 (6 bases). Trimming removed 6 bases at V and 4 bases at J, with 12 bases between. The V gene's germline CDR1 is SGHAT and CDR2 FQNNGV. CDR3 length: 13 residues. In DNA form, the CDR3 reads TGTGCCAGCAGGGACAGCTCGTTCACTGAAGCTTTCTTT. It encodes CASRDSSFTEAFF. The variable domain in full, with the rest retrieved from reference TRBV11-2 and TRBJ1-1, is EAGVAQSPRYKIIEKRQSVAFWCNPISGHATLYWYQQILGQGPKLLIQFQNNGVVDDSQLPKDRFSAERLKGVDSTLKIQPAKLEDSAVYLCASRDSSFTEAFFGQGTRLTVV.

This chain joins TRBV19 and TRBJ2-5, with 7 bases lining up with TRBD1. V lost 6 bases to trimming and J lost 1 base; unmatched junction nucleotides: 8. CDR1 is LNHDA and CDR2 is SQIVND in the germline V gene (reference sequence). This CDR3 region has 15 residues. The CDR3 DNA follows: TGTGCCAGTAGCAAGCACAGGGGTGCCCAAGAGACCCAGTACTTC. It translates to CASSKHRGAQETQYF.

The count of this clone is one. V is TRBV21-1 and J is TRBJ1-1; the D call of TRBD1 is as the table states it, not checked on the DNA. TRBV21-1 is a recognized pseudogene. The CDR3 has 15 residues. CDR3 sequence (DNA): TGTGCCAGCAGCAAACCCCCAGGGGGCAACACTGAAGCTTTCTTT. It specifies CASSKPPGGNTEAFF.

The V call is TRBV11-3, the J call TRBJ2-7, with 7 bases aligning to TRBD1. V lost 5 bases, J lost 6 bases, and 7 bases stayed unmatched. The germline gives CDR1 SGHNT, CDR2 YENEEA. The CDR3 has 13 residues. CDR3 DNA sequence: TGTGCCAGCAGCACCGGGACAGCTGGCGAGCAGTACTTC. Protein sequence: CASSTGTAGEQYF. The full variable domain, rest sourced from reference TRBV11-3 and TRBJ2-7, is EAGVVQSPRYKIIEKKQPVAFWCNPISGHNTLYWYLQNLGQGPELLIRYENEEAVDDSQLPKDRFSAERLKGVDSTLKIQPAELGDSAVYLCASSTGTAGEQYFGPGTRLTVT.

This chain uses TRBV7-8 with TRBJ1-2; D might be TRBD1 (6 bases). The CDR3 contains 14 residues. V was trimmed by 5 bases and J by 2 bases, leaving 12 bases between them. The germline V gene encodes CDR1 SGHVS and CDR2 FQNEAQ. CDR3 DNA: TGTGCCAGCAGCCCCGGGACAAACAACTATGGCTACACCTTC. Its translation: CASSPGTNNYGYTF.

This chain joins TRBV29-1 and TRBJ1-4; 7 nucleotides line up with TRBD1. The CDR3 contains 17 residues. V was clipped by 7 bases and J by 0 bases; unmatched bases: 14. CDR1 and CDR2 (germline): SQVTM, ANQGSEA. The CDR3 reads CSAQIQGWGATNEKLFF. The CDR3 DNA follows: TGCAGCGCTCAGATACAGGGGTGGGGTGCAACTAATGAAAAACTGTTTTTT.

To note about this clone: This CDR3 is also generated by other DNA sequences in the sample. The chain carries TRBV29-1 and TRBJ2-5, with D perhaps TRBD1 (6 bases). The CDR3 loop spans 13 amino acids. Germline CDR1 is SQVTM and CDR2 is ANQGSEA. The V and J ends lost 6 bases and 0 bases respectively, with 11 bases between them. CDR3 sequence reads: CSVERTDQETQYF. In nucleotides, the CDR3 is TGCAGCGTCGAGAGGACAGACCAAGAGACCCAGTACTTC.